This TCR beta chain was sequenced for a study of T cell responses to AZD1222 COVID-19 vaccine. This CDR3 has 15 amino acids. The germline V gene has CDR1 SGHRS and CDR2 YFSETQ. V was cut by 0 bases and J by 4 bases, with 13 bases left in between. Study findings and constraints: Compared with day 0, the breadth and depth of the Spike-specific TCR repertoire rose significantly after two doses of AZD1222. CD4 TCRs linked to vaccination spanned spike, dominating at 160-218 and 743-854.

To note about this clone: Its antigen remains unidentified.

Sequenced by immunoSEQ multiplex PCR; TCRdb stores in-frame clones only, minus some. The sample lists roughly 180,000 clones, around 92% occurring once. V and J are TRBV5-1 and TRBJ1-1, with no clear D. This TCR was recovered from an adult who received the AZD1222 COVID-19 vaccine. Material: peripheral blood, obtained 28 days after the second AZD1222 dose. Here the CDR3 reads CASSLGSGSFTEAFF. The CDR3 DNA follows: TGCGCCAGCAGCTTGGGGTCGGGATCGTTCACTGAAGCTTTCTTT.